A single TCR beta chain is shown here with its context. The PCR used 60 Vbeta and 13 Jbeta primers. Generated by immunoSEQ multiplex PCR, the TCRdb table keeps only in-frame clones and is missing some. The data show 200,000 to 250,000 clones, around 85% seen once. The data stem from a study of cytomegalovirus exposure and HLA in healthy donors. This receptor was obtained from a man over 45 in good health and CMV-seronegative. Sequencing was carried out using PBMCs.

CDR3 sequence reads: CATSGQGGEQYF. CDR3 nucleotides: TGTGCCACCAGCGGACAGGGTGGCGAGCAGTACTTC. The chain recombines TRBV15 with TRBJ2-7; 8 nucleotides line up with TRBD1. The trim removed 5 bases at V and 6 bases at J, leaving 3 bases unmatched. The CDR3 has 12 amino acids. Germline values: CDR1 LNHNV, CDR2 YYDKDF (reference sequence).